Sequencing of this T cell receptor (beta chain) was carried out in a study of shared clonotypes between healthy human individuals. The CDR3 totals 16 residues. J lost 1 base, V lost 1 base, and 2 bases had no gene match. From germline, CDR1 is SEHNR and CDR2 FQNEAQ (reference sequence). Every donor, a Caucasian adult, lived in Nashville, Tennessee. In the CD4+ fraction, cells were divided into CD45RA+ naive and CD45RA-negative memory subsets. For each subset, genomic DNA was distributed in equal portions over several immunoSEQ plates. As processed by the authors: Filtering of immunoSEQ junctional sequences could not match full-length read filtering. This table comes from immunoSEQ multiplex PCR, and its TCRdb copy is limited to in-frame clones, with some not included. The DNA gave D and trimming, while V, J and clone size come from that table. The sample holds millions of clones, around nine tenths seen once.

The chain uses TRBV7-9 and TRBJ2-2; 8 bases align to TRBD2. This TCR came from a young man in good health. The material sequenced was naive CD4+ T cells sorted from blood. Subset indicated: CD45RA+ positively selected. The CDR3 DNA reads as TGTGCCAGCAGCTTAGGAAGCGGGGGGAACACCGGGGAGCTGTTTTTT. Protein product: CASSLGSGGNTGELFF.